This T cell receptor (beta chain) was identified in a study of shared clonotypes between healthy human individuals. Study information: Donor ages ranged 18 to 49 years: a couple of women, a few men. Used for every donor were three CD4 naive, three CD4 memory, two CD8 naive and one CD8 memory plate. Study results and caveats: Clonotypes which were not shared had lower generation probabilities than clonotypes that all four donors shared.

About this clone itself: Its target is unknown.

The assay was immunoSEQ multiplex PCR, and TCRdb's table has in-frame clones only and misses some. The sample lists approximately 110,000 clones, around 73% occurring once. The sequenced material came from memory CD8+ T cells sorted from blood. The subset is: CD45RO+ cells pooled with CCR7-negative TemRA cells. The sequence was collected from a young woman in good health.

The CDR3, as DNA: TGTGCCAGCAGTACAGGGGGCGTCCACAATGAGCAGTTCTTC. It yields the protein CASSTGGVHNEQFF. The J gene is TRBJ2-1, the V gene TRBV25-1; 9 bases map to TRBD1. J lost 5 bases, V lost 5 bases, and 4 bases had no gene match. This CDR3 is built from 14 residues. Germline V gives CDR1 MGHDK, CDR2 SYGVNS.